This T cell receptor (beta chain) was retrieved from a study of T-cell reconstitution after alpha-beta-depleted transplantation in children. Study results and limitations: Some patients' high day-60 TCRbeta diversity was traced to surviving recipient T cells and thymic progenitors. Expanded graft clones, several hundred of them, were reportedly the source of alpha-beta T cells about two months after transplant.

This clonotype was recorded at least ten times. Antigen: not known. The length of the CDR3 is 15 residues. Trimming removed 6 bases at V and 0 bases at J, with 9 bases between. Unique molecular identifiers featured in how the TCRbeta library was prepared. TCRdb re-called the PCR reads with MiXCR, one entry per CDR3 protein. The sample has over 450,000 distinct CDR3 sequences, approximately 10% seen once. The sample in question was PBMCs, obtained before TCRalphabeta/CD19-depleted stem cell transplant. The chain is built from TRBV12-3 or TRBV12-4 and TRBJ1-6; the D is unclear. The sequence came from a child aged 2-15 years with inherited bone marrow failure, due to receive a stem cell transplant. The CDR3 sequence is CASSAMSSYNSPLHF. The CDR3, as DNA: TGTGCCAGCAGCGCAATGAGCTCCTATAATTCACCCCTCCACTTT.